The 22 T cell receptor beta chains presented below share a single source sample, sequenced in a study of OX40 agonist ivuxolimab in advanced cancers. Assay: immunoSEQ multiplex PCR; the TCRdb copy retains only in-frame clones and omits some. This table has 60,000 to 90,000 clones, over 85% appearing once. This specimen consisted of CD4+ or CD8+ T cells sorted from blood, obtained in a trial of the OX40 agonist ivuxolimab. The receptors stem from an adult with an advanced solid tumor such as melanoma, head and neck, liver or kidney cancer.

The rearrangement links TRBV4-3 to TRBJ2-7; 9 nucleotides line up with TRBD2. CDR3 size: 14 residues. The germline V gene encodes CDR1 LGHNA and CDR2 YSLEER. The V and J ends lost 2 bases and 5 bases, in that order; junction bases with no gene match: 4. The CDR3 DNA sequence: TGCGCCAGCAGCCAATTGGCTAGCGGGAACGAGCAGTACTTC. As protein: CASSQLASGNEQYF.

The chain couples TRBV6-6 to TRBJ1-3; a weak D match, TRBD1 (6 bases). V dropped 5 bases and J dropped 4 bases, with 12 bases sitting between them. CDR1 is MNHNY, CDR2 SVGAGI, per germline (reference sequence). This CDR3 has 14 residues. The CDR3 loop is CASSVWTAGNTIYF. The CDR3 DNA sequence: TGTGCCAGCAGTGTTTGGACAGCCGGAAACACCATATATTTT.

The V and J genes are TRBV29-1 and TRBJ1-2, with 8 bases identical to TRBD1. The CDR3 is 13 amino acids. In germline, CDR1 is SQVTM, CDR2 ANQGSEA. The J segment lost 7 bases and the V segment lost 1 base, leaving 5 bases of the junction unmatched. CDR3 region: CSVEGTGRFGYTF. The CDR3 DNA is TGCAGCGTTGAAGGGACAGGGAGGTTTGGCTACACCTTC. Full variable domain (remainder filled in from reference TRBV29-1 and TRBJ1-2): SAVISQKPSRDICQRGTSLTIQCQVDSQVTMMFWYRQQPGQSLTLIATANQGSEATYESGFVIDKFPISRPNLTFSTLTVSNMSPEDSSIYLCSVEGTGRFGYTFGSGTRLTVV.

CDR3 bases: TGTGCCAGCAGCTTAACAGGACAGATCGGGGAAGCTTTCTTT. Translating it yields CASSLTGQIGEAFF. The chain carries TRBV7-6 and TRBJ1-1, with D possibly TRBD1 on 6 matching bases. This CDR3 contains 14 residues. Germline loops: CDR1 SGHVS, CDR2 FNYEAQ. V lost 2 bases to trimming and J lost 8 bases, with 15 bases between them.

To note about this clone: The sample contains more than one DNA sequence encoding this CDR3. The genes are TRBV6-5 and TRBJ2-3; D tentatively fits TRBD1 or TRBD2 (6 bases each). The germline V and J ends were trimmed by 0 bases and 6 bases, with 10 bases remaining between them. The CDR3 totals 14 residues. The germline V gene encodes CDR1 MNHEY and CDR2 SVGAGI. The chain's CDR3 is CASSYSRGGDTQYF. The CDR3 DNA reads TGTGCCAGCAGTTACTCACGAGGGGGGGATACGCAGTATTTT.

The rearrangement links TRBV5-1 to TRBJ2-1; 7 positions agree with TRBD2. CDR1 is SGHRS and CDR2 is YFSETQ in the germline V gene. This CDR3 is 15 amino acids long. The J segment lost 0 bases and the V segment lost 3 bases, leaving 3 bases of the junction unmatched. The CDR3 region has the DNA TGCGCCAGCAGCTACTCTAGCGGCTCCTACAATGAGCAGTTCTTC. It translates to CASSYSSGSYNEQFF.

The chain links TRBV7-3 to TRBJ2-3; D is possibly TRBD2 (5 bases). The CDR3 covers 16 residues. Looked up from germline, CDR1 is SGHTA and CDR2 is FQGTGA. The germline V and J ends were trimmed by 4 bases and 1 base, with 15 bases remaining between them. The CDR3 nucleotides are TGTGCCAGCAGCTCGCCCTTCGGGGAAGGCACAGATACGCAGTATTTT. Its protein product is CASSSPFGEGTDTQYF.

The chain is built from TRBV11-2 and TRBJ2-7; unclear D gene. The CDR3 extends over 14 amino acids. V was clipped by 1 base and J by 2 bases, with 9 bases between them. Per the germline V gene, CDR1 is SGHAT and CDR2 is FQNNGV. The CDR3 reads CASSLGMPPYEQYF. Here the CDR3 DNA reads TGTGCCAGCAGCTTAGGTATGCCTCCCTACGAGCAGTACTTC.

A remark on this clone: Other DNA sequences in this specimen translate into the identical CDR3. The genes are TRBV30 and TRBJ2-3; D is unclear. Per the germline V gene, CDR1 is GTSNPN and CDR2 is SVGIG (reference sequence). This CDR3 has 12 residues. Trimming took 0 bases from V and 5 from J, leaving 6 bases between them. CDR3 sequence: CAWSVLGDTQYF. CDR3 bases: TGTGCCTGGAGTGTACTGGGAGATACGCAGTATTTT.

This sequence joins TRBV7-2 and TRBJ2-7, with D uncertain. The germline gives CDR1 SGHTA, CDR2 FQGNSA. The CDR3 runs to 15 residues. Trimming took 1 base from V and 7 from J, leaving 17 bases between them. Written as DNA, the CDR3 is TGTGCCAGCAGCTTAGACCCCTCCCTGGAAAGGGAGCAGTACTTC. It codes for CASSLDPSLEREQYF.

V usage is TRBV10-3 and J usage is TRBJ2-5, with TRBD2 matching 15 bases. Trimming cost V 3 bases and J 5 bases; bases outside gene matches: 10. The CDR3 spans 18 residues. From germline, CDR1 is ENHRY and CDR2 SYGVKD. CDR3 protein: CAISEAGTSGRLGETQYF. In DNA form, the CDR3 reads TGTGCCATCAGTGAAGCCGGGACTAGCGGGAGGTTGGGCGAGACCCAGTACTTC.

The rearrangement joins TRBV20-1 to TRBJ2-1; the D gene is possibly TRBD2 (5 bases). The germline V and J ends were trimmed by 6 bases and 7 bases, with 7 bases remaining between them. Germline CDR1 DFQATT, CDR2 SNEGSKA (reference sequence). The CDR3 is 10 residues long. CDR3 amino acids: CSARENEQFF. CDR3 in DNA: TGCAGTGCAAGGGAGAATGAGCAGTTCTTC.

This chain links TRBV5-4 with TRBJ2-7; D not resolved. CDR3 length: 14 amino acids. Trimming removed 5 bases from V and 0 bases from J, with 12 bases in between. CDR1 is SGHNT, CDR2 YYREEE, per germline (reference sequence). Written as DNA, the CDR3 is TGTGCCAGCAGTAAAGGACGAGACTCCTACGAGCAGTACTTC. Protein: CASSKGRDSYEQYF.

The chain combines TRBV5-1 with TRBJ2-3; 9 nucleotides line up with TRBD1. The CDR3 runs 15 residues. Germline V CDR1 and CDR2: SGHRS, YFSETQ. V dropped 4 bases and J dropped 2; count of bases not matched to a gene: 5. The CDR3 bases are TGCGCCAGCAGCCAGGACAGGGGCTCCACAGATACGCAGTATTTT. Translating gives CASSQDRGSTDTQYF. Filled out from reference TRBV5-1 and TRBJ2-3, the complete variable domain reads KAGVTQTPRYLIKTRGQQVTLSCSPISGHRSVSWYQQTPGQGLQFLFEYFSETQRNKGNFPGRFSGRQFSNSRSEMNVSTLELGDSALYLCASSQDRGSTDTQYFGPGTRLTVL.

This chain joins TRBV28 and TRBJ2-7; the D gene is possibly TRBD1 (6 bases). The CDR3 contains 17 residues. V shed 6 bases and J shed 0 bases, with 21 bases lying between them. Germline V CDR1 and CDR2: MDHEN, SYDVKM. The CDR3 nucleotides are TGTGCCAGCAGACAAGTCCCTGGACAGTTGAGCTCCTACGAGCAGTACTTC. It encodes CASRQVPGQLSSYEQYF.

The chain recombines TRBV18 with TRBJ2-1; 13 positions match TRBD2. The CDR3 spans 16 residues. V lost 0 bases, J lost 9 bases, and 5 bases stayed unmatched. CDR1 is KGHSH and CDR2 is LQKENI in the germline V gene. The CDR3 region has the DNA TGTGCCAGCTCACCACCGCGGACTAGCGGGGGAGGTGAGCAGTTCTTC. Amino acids: CASSPPRTSGGGEQFF.

CDR3 DNA: TGTGCCAGCAGCGACCACGGACAGTACAATCAGCCCCAGCATTTT. It is translated as CASSDHGQYNQPQHF. V is TRBV9 and J is TRBJ1-5; the D gene is possibly TRBD1 (6 bases). CDR3 size: 15 residues. Looked up from germline, CDR1 is SGDLS and CDR2 is YYNGEE. Trimming removed 3 bases from V and 3 bases from J, with 13 bases in between.

This chain joins TRBV28 and TRBJ1-5; perhaps TRBD1 as D (5 bases). V was trimmed by 2 bases and J by 3 bases, leaving 11 bases between them. This CDR3 contains 15 residues. Germline lookup yields CDR1 MDHEN and CDR2 SYDVKM. CDR3 in DNA: TGTGCCAGCAGTTTAGGGGGGACCGTCAATCAGCCCCAGCATTTT. Its protein is CASSLGGTVNQPQHF.

The chain recombines TRBV6-6 with TRBJ1-2, with no clear D. The CDR3 loop spans 13 amino acids. Deletions cut 2 bases from V and 6 bases from J, with 10 bases between. Germline-derived CDR1 and CDR2 are MNHNY and SVGAGI (reference sequence). The chain's CDR3 is CASSYGVDNGYTF. The CDR3 bases are TGTGCCAGCAGTTACGGGGTAGACAATGGCTACACCTTC.

The gene calls are TRBV9 and TRBJ1-4; D not certain. Looked up from germline, CDR1 is SGDLS and CDR2 is YYNGEE. V was trimmed by 4 bases and J by 10 bases, leaving 17 bases between them. The CDR3 spans 14 residues. The CDR3 DNA reads as TGTGCCAGCAGCAAAGAGGGAGAGGGCAGAAAACTGTTTTTT. Translated: CASSKEGEGRKLFF. Supplemented by reference TRBV9 and TRBJ1-4, the full variable domain reads DSGVTQTPKHLITATGQRVTLRCSPRSGDLSVYWYQQSLDQGLQFLIQYYNGEERAKGNILERFSAQQFPDLHSELNLSSLELGDSALYFCASSKEGEGRKLFFGSGTQLSVL.

A single count supports this clone. V gene TRBV5-1 combines with J gene TRBJ2-2; 10 bases match TRBD2. From germline, CDR1 is SGHRS and CDR2 YFSETQ. CDR3 length: 14 amino acids. V was pared by 5 bases and J by 7 bases, with 5 bases of the junction left unmatched. The CDR3 sequence is CASRTSGIIGELFF. CDR3 in DNA: TGCGCCAGCAGAACTAGCGGGATTATCGGGGAGCTGTTTTTT.

This clone appeared a single time. V is TRBV9 and J is TRBJ2-2, with TRBD2 matching 7 bases. Per germline, CDR1 SGDLS and CDR2 YYNGEE. V dropped 5 bases and J dropped 6; count of bases not matched to a gene: 10. The CDR3 length is 15 residues. In DNA, the CDR3 is TGTGCCAGCAGTCCCCCAGGGAGGGCCTCCGGGGAGCTGTTTTTT. It is translated as CASSPPGRASGELFF.